This TCR beta chain originates from a study of yellow fever vaccine responses in identical twins. Study outcomes and limitations: Twins showed a vaccine T cell response that reportedly seemed partly convergent, partly personalized.

Germline values: CDR1 MNHEY, CDR2 SVGEGT. CDR3 length: 13 amino acids. The V end was cut by 2 bases, the J end by 9 bases, with 10 bases between. A note on this clonotype: What it binds is not known.

Via MiXCR, TCRdb re-called the RT-PCR reads, giving one row per CDR3 protein. Of about 860 distinct CDR3 sequences in the sample, 90% were seen once. The chain recombines TRBV6-2 or TRBV6-3 with TRBJ2-2; TRBD1 might be the D (5 bases). The receptor comes from a woman under 30 who received the yellow fever vaccine. This specimen was T cells from blood (PBMCs), unsorted or a sorted subset (not recorded which), taken before or after yellow fever vaccination (not recorded which). The CDR3 is CASSYGALWELFF. Here the CDR3 DNA reads TGTGCCAGCAGTTACGGGGCACTATGGGAGCTGTTTTTT.